This T cell receptor (beta chain) was identified during a study of blood T cell repertoires in COVID-19. Study-wide background: Specimens from acute and convalescent COVID-19 originated in the United States, Italy and Spain. Nucleic acid was either cDNA or gDNA, and it came from T cells, B-cell-depleted T cells, or PBMCs.

This clone was seen only once. Original handling: Cell counts per sample came from amplifying reference gene primers. Libraries were prepared by immunoSEQ multiplex PCR; TCRdb keeps only in-frame clonotypes and omits some of them. The V and J calls and clone size are taken from that table; D and trimming were inferred from the DNA. The table has 160,000 or so clones, more than 80% seen once; the top ten hold around 3%. V gave up 7 bases and J gave up 2 bases, with 14 bases separating them. The length of the CDR3 is 14 residues. Germline CDR1 is MGHRA and CDR2 is YSYEKL. The TCR originated in a man in his fifties or sixties with acute or convalescent COVID-19. This sequence joins TRBV4-1 and TRBJ1-2; D is ambiguous. The sequenced sample consisted of peripheral blood. The CDR3 DNA is TGCGCCAGCACTATCGGGGATTCGAACTATGGCTACACCTTC. It specifies CASTIGDSNYGYTF.